Following are 25 T cell receptor beta chains from one sample sequenced in a study of shared clonotypes between healthy human individuals. Sequencing used immunoSEQ multiplex PCR; TCRdb keeps in-frame clones, though not all of them. The table records millions of clones, over 90% of them present only once. Material: naive CD4+ T cells from PBMCs. Subset specified: CD45RA+ positively selected. These receptors were obtained from a man aged 18 to 30 in good health. Some clones in this sample may be carry-over from other donors' samples.

Written as DNA, the CDR3 is TGTGCCAGCAGCTTAAGGCGCTTAACTTCTACAGATACGCAGTATTTT. Amino acid sequence: CASSLRRLTSTDTQYF. The chain carries TRBV11-2 and TRBJ2-3; no clear D. Germline loops: CDR1 SGHAT, CDR2 FQNNGV. With 2 bases removed from V and 3 bases from J, the gap between germline ends came to 15 bases. The CDR3 is 16 amino acids. The variable domain in full, with the rest retrieved from reference TRBV11-2 and TRBJ2-3, is EAGVAQSPRYKIIEKRQSVAFWCNPISGHATLYWYQQILGQGPKLLIQFQNNGVVDDSQLPKDRFSAERLKGVDSTLKIQPAKLEDSAVYLCASSLRRLTSTDTQYFGPGTRLTVL.

This chain uses TRBV19 with TRBJ2-7; TRBD1 aligns across 7 bases. V dropped 4 bases and J dropped 0; count of bases not matched to a gene: 9. CDR1 and CDR2 from the germline V gene are LNHDA and SQIVND (reference sequence). The CDR3 is made up of 16 amino acids. CDR3 nucleotide sequence: TGTGCCAGTAGTACTAGTTGGGACAGCTACTCCTACGAGCAGTACTTC. Translating gives CASSTSWDSYSYEQYF.

The V call is TRBV5-1, the J call TRBJ2-7; 11 nucleotides line up with TRBD2. V trimming: 1 base; J trimming: 6 bases; junction bases outside the gene matches: 3. From germline, CDR1 is SGHRS and CDR2 YFSETQ. The CDR3 contains 14 residues. The DNA of the CDR3 is TGCGCCAGCAGCTTGACTAGCGGGAGCAGCGAGCAGTACTTC. Translating gives CASSLTSGSSEQYF. Full variable domain (outside the CDR3, taken from reference TRBV5-1 and TRBJ2-7): KAGVTQTPRYLIKTRGQQVTLSCSPISGHRSVSWYQQTPGQGLQFLFEYFSETQRNKGNFPGRFSGRQFSNSRSEMNVSTLELGDSALYLCASSLTSGSSEQYFGPGTRLTVT.

The chain couples TRBV7-8 to TRBJ2-7, with D maybe TRBD1 (5 bases). Germline V gives CDR1 SGHVS, CDR2 FQNEAQ. V was pared by 3 bases and J by 7 bases, with 19 bases between. The CDR3 runs 15 residues. The CDR3 DNA sequence: TGTGCCAGCAGCTTGGGCGCTGGGGCCGGTGGAGAGCAGTACTTC. It codes for CASSLGAGAGGEQYF.

The chain has TRBV6-5 and TRBJ2-3; 8 bases fit TRBD2. This CDR3 is 16 amino acids long. Germline CDR1 and CDR2: MNHEY and SVGAGI. V shed 4 bases, J shed 4 bases, and the junction held 10 bases outside the gene matches. The CDR3 region is CASSSLGSGSSDTQYF. As DNA, the CDR3 is TGTGCCAGCAGTTCCCTGGGGAGCGGGAGTTCAGATACGCAGTATTTT.

This chain connects TRBV5-6 to TRBJ2-1; D perhaps matches TRBD1 (6 bases). CDR1 and CDR2 (germline): SGHDT, YYEEEE. V was pared by 0 bases and J by 2 bases, with 12 bases between. The CDR3 length is 16 residues. The CDR3 loop is CASSLELGQAYNEQFF. DNA for the CDR3: TGTGCCAGCAGCTTGGAATTGGGACAAGCCTACAATGAGCAGTTCTTC.

The rearrangement links TRBV7-9 to TRBJ2-7; the match to TRBD2 covers 9 bases. After removal of 3 bases from V and 0 bases from J, the junction contained 3 bases not matched to a gene. In germline, CDR1 is SEHNR, CDR2 FQNEAQ (reference sequence). This CDR3 region has 15 residues. This chain's CDR3 is CASSFLAGSSYEQYF. The CDR3 DNA reads TGTGCCAGCAGCTTCCTAGCGGGGAGCTCCTACGAGCAGTACTTC.

The chain combines TRBV7-2 with TRBJ2-4; no reliable D call. V was trimmed by 1 base and J by 6 bases, leaving 10 bases between them. The germline V gene has CDR1 SGHTA and CDR2 FQGNSA. There are 14 residues in the CDR3. The CDR3 is CASSLGRRVNIQYF. CDR3 DNA: TGTGCCAGCAGCTTAGGTAGACGCGTAAACATTCAGTACTTC.

V is TRBV25-1 and J is TRBJ1-1; D perhaps matches TRBD1 (5 bases). CDR1 and CDR2 from the germline V gene are MGHDK and SYGVNS. V lost 2 bases and J 3 bases, leaving 7 bases between the germline ends. The CDR3 runs to 13 residues. CDR3 sequence reads: CASSEGGHTEAFF. As DNA, the CDR3 is TGTGCCAGCAGTGAAGGGGGTCACACTGAAGCTTTCTTT.

CDR3 DNA sequence: TGCGCCAGCAGCCTTCAGGGACTAGCGGGAGAACCAGATACGCAGTATTTT. Residues: CASSLQGLAGEPDTQYF. This sequence joins TRBV4-1 and TRBJ2-3; 14 nucleotides match TRBD2. The CDR3 contains 17 residues. Trimming took 4 bases from V and 4 from J; bases not matched to a gene: 7. CDR1 and CDR2 (germline): MGHRA, YSYEKL.

This clone occurred once. The chain links TRBV28 to TRBJ1-2, with 7 positions matching TRBD1. Germline V gene sequence: CDR1 MDHEN, CDR2 SYDVKM. Trimming took 9 bases from V and 4 from J; bases not matched to a gene: 11. This CDR3 is built from 14 residues. CDR3 DNA sequence: TGTGCCAGTCGACAGGGATTCCTAAGCTATGGCTACACCTTC. Translation: CASRQGFLSYGYTF.

V and J are TRBV4-1 and TRBJ2-7; 8 nucleotides align to TRBD2. This CDR3 has 17 amino acids. The J segment lost 2 bases and the V segment lost 1 base, leaving 10 bases of the junction unmatched. Germline assignment: CDR1 MGHRA and CDR2 YSYEKL. The CDR3 DNA reads TGCGCCAGCAGCCAAGTGGAGCGGGGGAGAAGGGCCTACGAGCAGTACTTC. It specifies CASSQVERGRRAYEQYF.

J is TRBJ2-7 and V is TRBV28, with 11 bases that match TRBD1. The CDR3 extends over 14 amino acids. Germline CDR1 MDHEN, CDR2 SYDVKM. V was clipped by 6 bases and J by 6 bases; unmatched bases: 7. CDR3 bases: TGTGCCAGCAGCCTCGGACAGGGGGCTTTCGAGCAGTACTTC. Translated: CASSLGQGAFEQYF.

This clone was recorded once. CDR3 DNA: TGTGCCAGCAGCTTCACGGGCGGTCAATACAATGAGCAGTTCTTC. Translated, it gives CASSFTGGQYNEQFF. The chain employs TRBV7-2 and TRBJ2-1; D uncertain. This CDR3 has 15 residues. Per the germline V gene, CDR1 is SGHTA and CDR2 is FQGNSA. V was trimmed by 3 bases and J by 4 bases, leaving 13 bases between them. The whole variable domain, remainder taken from reference TRBV7-2 and TRBJ2-1, is GAGVSQSPSNKVTEKGKDVELRCDPISGHTALYWYRQSLGQGLEFLIYFQGNSAPDKSGLPSDRFSAERTGGSVSTLTIQRTQQEDSAVYLCASSFTGGQYNEQFFGPGTRLTVL.

The rearrangement uses TRBV5-4 and TRBJ1-2, with D maybe TRBD1 (6 bases). Germline lookup yields CDR1 SGHNT and CDR2 YYREEE (reference sequence). CDR3 length equals 14 residues. Deletions cut 0 bases from V and 4 bases from J, with 10 bases between. The CDR3 DNA follows: TGTGCCAGCAGCTTGGTGGGGGCGGGCTATGGCTACACCTTC. This encodes CASSLVGAGYGYTF. Combining the CDR3 with reference TRBV5-4 and TRBJ1-2 gives the whole variable domain ETGVTQSPTHLIKTRGQQVTLRCSSQSGHNTVSWYQQALGQGPQFIFQYYREEENGRGNFPPRFSGLQFPNYSSELNVNALELDDSALYLCASSLVGAGYGYTFGSGTRLTVV.

The CDR3 region has the DNA TGTGCCAGCAGCTTGGGGGGACTAGCGGGAGACACCGGGGAGCTGTTTTTT. It translates to CASSLGGLAGDTGELFF. V gene TRBV5-6 combines with J gene TRBJ2-2; 14 positions agree with TRBD2. The germline V gene has CDR1 SGHDT and CDR2 YYEEEE. The V segment lost 0 bases and the J segment 3 bases; nucleotides outside the gene matches: 1. The CDR3 is 17 amino acids.

The CDR3 coding sequence is TGTGCCAGCAGCCGACGGGAAGGGACTAGCGCCTACAATGAGCAGTTCTTC. It yields the protein CASSRREGTSAYNEQFF. The chain carries TRBV9 and TRBJ2-1; 10 bases are a match to TRBD2. V gave up 4 bases and J gave up 2 bases; unmatched junction bases: 9. Germline CDR1 SGDLS, CDR2 YYNGEE. This CDR3 has 17 amino acids. The full variable domain, in which reference TRBV9 and TRBJ2-1 provide the parts outside the CDR3, is DSGVTQTPKHLITATGQRVTLRCSPRSGDLSVYWYQQSLDQGLQFLIQYYNGEERAKGNILERFSAQQFPDLHSELNLSSLELGDSALYFCASSRREGTSAYNEQFFGPGTRLTVL.

Regarding this clone: In the same sample, other DNA sequences code for this CDR3. The genes are TRBV6-1 and TRBJ1-5; D is unclear. This CDR3 contains 14 residues. Per the germline V gene, CDR1 is MNHNS and CDR2 is SASEGT. V dropped 5 bases and J dropped 1 base, with 9 bases sitting between them. The CDR3 region is CASSRTGSNQPQHF. CDR3 DNA sequence: TGTGCCAGCAGTCGAACGGGCAGCAATCAGCCCCAGCATTTT.

The chain employs TRBV25-1 and TRBJ2-3, with 9 positions matching TRBD2. The CDR3 loop spans 16 amino acids. Germline CDR1 and CDR2: MGHDK and SYGVNS. The trim removed 9 bases at V and 3 bases at J, leaving 13 bases unmatched. The CDR3 DNA reads as TGTGCCAGTGAGGAAGGACTAGCGAGTATAACAGATACGCAGTATTTT. Protein product: CASEEGLASITDTQYF.

The chain uses TRBV28 and TRBJ1-2; D might be TRBD1 (6 bases). The germline V and J ends were trimmed by 4 bases and 7 bases, with 13 bases remaining between them. This CDR3 is built from 13 residues. Per germline, CDR1 MDHEN and CDR2 SYDVKM. CDR3 in amino acids: CASSSQGRSGYTF. The CDR3, as DNA: TGTGCCAGCAGTTCACAGGGACGGAGTGGCTACACCTTC.

The V gene is TRBV6-1, the J gene TRBJ1-5, with 7 nucleotides matching TRBD1. The V gene's germline CDR1 is MNHNS and CDR2 SASEGT. V gave up 3 bases and J gave up 4 bases; unmatched junction bases: 15. The CDR3 spans 18 residues. The CDR3 protein is CASSDPRDSVVRNQPQHF. The CDR3 DNA reads as TGTGCCAGCAGTGACCCCCGGGACAGTGTAGTTAGAAATCAGCCCCAGCATTTT.

This rearrangement joins TRBV28 to TRBJ2-2; the match to TRBD2 covers 7 bases. Germline CDR1 is MDHEN and CDR2 is SYDVKM. CDR3 length: 18 amino acids. V lost 2 bases to trimming and J lost 0 bases; unmatched junction nucleotides: 9. The DNA of the CDR3 is TGTGCCAGCAGTTTACCGCTGGGGGGGGATTCGAACACCGGGGAGCTGTTTTTT. Translating it yields CASSLPLGGDSNTGELFF.

V is TRBV6-1 and J is TRBJ1-3; 10 bases agree with TRBD1. Germline values: CDR1 MNHNS, CDR2 SASEGT. The V gene end was trimmed by 6 bases and the J gene end by 6 bases; junction bases not matched to a gene: 14. The CDR3 is 17 amino acids. CDR3 nucleotides: TGTGCCAGCAGAGAAATACTCCGGGACAGGGGCTTAAACACCATATATTTT. Amino acid sequence: CASREILRDRGLNTIYF.

The rearrangement joins TRBV14 to TRBJ2-7, with a possible D match to TRBD1 (8 bases). The germline gives CDR1 SGHDN, CDR2 FVKESK. The V and J ends lost 1 base and 3 bases respectively, with 25 bases between them. The CDR3 runs to 19 residues. The DNA of the CDR3 is TGTGCCAGCAGCCAAGGGGACAGGCGTTGGGGCGGGAGATTCTACGAGCAGTACTTC. This gives the protein CASSQGDRRWGGRFYEQYF.

The chain uses TRBV5-1 and TRBJ2-5, with 7 bases that match TRBD2. Germline values: CDR1 SGHRS, CDR2 YFSETQ. The V and J ends lost 5 bases and 6 bases, in that order; junction bases with no gene match: 13. The length of the CDR3 is 15 residues. CDR3 in DNA: TGCGCCAGCAGTGGGACTAAGGACTTACTCAAGACCCAGTACTTC. As protein: CASSGTKDLLKTQYF.